The TCR beta chain described here comes from a study of blood T cell repertoires in COVID-19. Study-level information: COVID-19 samples from acute and convalescent phases originated in the United States, Italy and Spain.

Recruits, aged 18 to 89 years, lived in under 25 US areas. Participants' own reports of clinical history determined their cohort assignment. Within the 2 weeks before study entry, each person in the exposed group met a COVID-19 case. Repertoires were generated with immunoSEQ multiplex PCR, while TCRdb's copy carries only in-frame clones and drops some. The table includes about 230,000 clones, approximately 88% detected once. This clone is a singleton in its sample. This CDR3 comprises 15 residues. The V gene's germline CDR1 is MNHEY and CDR2 SMNVEV (reference sequence). Trimming at V came to 5 bases and at J to 4 bases, leaving 7 bases not matched to a gene.

Sequencing was done on a sample of PBMCs or T cells enriched from blood (not recorded which). This clonotype was sampled from a woman in her thirties who had been exposed to COVID-19. The rearrangement joins TRBV27 to TRBJ1-5, with 8 nucleotides matching TRBD1. CDR3 region: CASSGQGPYNQPQHF. CDR3 sequence (DNA): TGTGCCAGCAGTGGACAGGGCCCCTATAATCAGCCCCAGCATTTT.